Shown below are 16 T cell receptor beta chains from a single sample sequenced in a study of blood T cell repertoires in COVID-19. Sequencing was performed with immunoSEQ multiplex PCR; in TCRdb, only in-frame clones are kept and a portion is missing. The sample shows more than 350,000 clones, around 87% of them seen only once. The sequenced sample was peripheral blood. These receptors were collected from a woman aged 25 to 39 with COVID-19, enrolled during active disease.

The gene calls are TRBV9 and TRBJ1-3; no clear D gene. Trimming took 2 bases from V and 0 from J, leaving 15 bases between them. The CDR3 sequence is 17 residues long. Germline CDR1 reads SGDLS; CDR2 reads YYNGEE. The chain's CDR3 is CASSVKPGRDSGNTIYF. The CDR3 DNA sequence: TGTGCCAGCAGCGTTAAACCCGGACGGGACTCTGGAAACACCATATATTTT.

The V gene is TRBV3-1 (or the pseudogene TRBV3-2), the J gene TRBJ2-7, with D perhaps TRBD2 (6 bases). The germline V gene encodes CDR1 LGHDT and CDR2 YNNKEL (reference sequence). Trimming cost V 4 bases and J 4 bases, with 17 bases left between them. This CDR3 comprises 15 residues. In DNA, the CDR3 is TGTGCCAGCAGCCCTATTGGACGGGGGAAATACGAGCAGTACTTC. It is translated as CASSPIGRGKYEQYF.

This clone was recorded once. This sequence joins TRBV27 and TRBJ2-7; a possible D gene is TRBD1 (7 bases). The germline V and J ends were trimmed by 6 bases and 6 bases, with 27 bases remaining between them. The CDR3 spans 17 residues. Germline V lookup: CDR1 MNHEY, CDR2 SMNVEV (reference sequence). CDR3 sequence reads: CASRPALRGASRSEQYF. CDR3 bases: TGTGCCAGCAGGCCCGCCCTCAGGGGGGCGAGTAGGTCCGAGCAGTACTTC.

The chain links TRBV18 to TRBJ2-7; TRBD2 is a possible D gene (6 bases). The length of the CDR3 is 13 residues. Deletions cut 6 bases from V and 3 bases from J, with 12 bases between. CDR1 is KGHSH, CDR2 LQKENI, per germline. The CDR3 DNA reads as TGTGCCAGCTCTACCGGGACTTTCTACGAGCAGTACTTC. Translation: CASSTGTFYEQYF. Drawing the rest from reference TRBV18 and TRBJ2-7, the complete variable domain is NAGVMQNPRHLVRRRGQEARLRCSPMKGHSHVYWYRQLPEEGLKFMVYLQKENIIDESGMPKERFSAEFPKEGPSILRIQQVVRGDSAAYFCASSTGTFYEQYFGPGTRLTVT.

J is TRBJ1-5 and V is TRBV6-5, with 7 bases fitting TRBD1. V lost 7 bases to trimming and J lost 3 bases; unmatched junction nucleotides: 9. The CDR3 is 15 amino acids. Germline values: CDR1 MNHEY, CDR2 SVGAGI. The CDR3 spells CASTPDRAPNQPQHF. The CDR3 DNA sequence: TGTGCCAGCACCCCAGACAGGGCCCCCAATCAGCCCCAGCATTTT.

The genes are TRBV7-9 and TRBJ2-3; the match to TRBD2 covers 14 bases. Germline CDR1 is SEHNR and CDR2 is FQNEAQ (reference sequence). The CDR3 contains 18 residues. V lost 3 bases to trimming and J lost 0 bases; unmatched junction nucleotides: 5. The CDR3: CASSFGTSGSRSTDTQYF. Written as DNA, the CDR3 is TGTGCCAGCAGCTTCGGGACTAGCGGGAGTCGGAGCACAGATACGCAGTATTTT.

The rearrangement links TRBV10-3 to TRBJ2-5; 11 positions match TRBD2. This CDR3 comprises 17 residues. CDR1 is ENHRY and CDR2 is SYGVKD in the germline V gene. The V gene end was trimmed by 3 bases and the J gene end by 2 bases; junction bases not matched to a gene: 8. The CDR3 coding sequence is TGTGCCATCAGTGACCCCGGCGGGACTAGCGGACAAGAGACCCAGTACTTC. It yields the protein CAISDPGGTSGQETQYF.

The CDR3 is CASSASGQEETQYF. CDR3 coding DNA: TGTGCCAGCAGTGCTAGCGGCCAAGAGGAGACCCAGTACTTC. This chain uses TRBV27 with TRBJ2-5, with 7 bases that match TRBD2. The ends lost 5 bases at V and 5 bases at J; junction bases unmatched: 8. This CDR3 spans 14 amino acids. CDR1 and CDR2 (germline): MNHEY, SMNVEV (reference sequence).

This chain joins TRBV3-1 (or the pseudogene TRBV3-2) and TRBJ1-5; D is uncertain. Germline V CDR1 and CDR2: LGHDT, YNNKEL (reference sequence). Between the trimmed V and J ends, which lost 1 base and 3 bases, there was a span of 4 bases. CDR3 length equals 13 residues. The CDR3 DNA sequence: TGTGCCAGCAGCCAAGCAGACAATCAGCCCCAGCATTTT. Protein product: CASSQADNQPQHF.

The V call is TRBV7-2, the J call TRBJ1-2; possible D gene TRBD1, 5 bases. Germline values: CDR1 SGHTA, CDR2 FQGNSA. CDR3 length equals 13 residues. V lost 4 bases, J lost 3 bases, and 9 bases lay in between. The CDR3 nucleotides read TGTGCCAGCAGCTCCCTGACAGACTATGGCTACACCTTC. Its translation is CASSSLTDYGYTF.

This chain uses TRBV6-1 with TRBJ2-1; 13 nucleotides agree with TRBD2. The germline gives CDR1 MNHNS, CDR2 SASEGT. V dropped 2 bases and J dropped 9; count of bases not matched to a gene: 4. This CDR3 region has 15 residues. CDR3 nucleotide sequence: TGTGCCAGCAGTGAACGACTAGCGGGAGGTTCTGAGCAGTTCTTC. Amino acids: CASSERLAGGSEQFF.

The gene calls are TRBV6-5 and TRBJ2-2; TRBD2 matches at 7 bases. This CDR3 region has 15 residues. Germline-derived CDR1 and CDR2 are MNHEY and SVGAGI. V dropped 8 bases and J dropped 1; count of bases not matched to a gene: 7. CDR3 nucleotide sequence: TGTGCCAGCTCACAAGGGAGGGGGAACACCGGGGAGCTGTTTTTT. Translating it yields CASSQGRGNTGELFF.

The chain employs TRBV19 and TRBJ2-2, with 12 bases matching TRBD2. This CDR3 comprises 16 residues. The trim removed 6 bases at V and 0 bases at J, leaving 2 bases unmatched. Germline V gives CDR1 LNHDA, CDR2 SQIVND (reference sequence). CDR3 in amino acids: CASRTSGGANTGELFF. The CDR3 nucleotides are TGTGCCAGTAGGACTAGCGGGGGCGCGAACACCGGGGAGCTGTTTTTT.

J is TRBJ2-5 and V is TRBV6-5; 8 bases align to TRBD2. Germline V gene lookup returns CDR1 MNHEY and CDR2 SVGAGI. The J segment lost 3 bases and the V segment lost 6 bases, leaving 3 bases of the junction unmatched. The CDR3 spans 13 residues. This chain's CDR3 is CASSSAGEETQYF. Written as DNA, the CDR3 is TGTGCCAGCAGCTCAGCGGGAGAAGAGACCCAGTACTTC.

This sequence joins TRBV4-1 and TRBJ2-3; TRBD1 matches 10 bases. The germline V gene encodes CDR1 MGHRA and CDR2 YSYEKL. CDR3 length equals 15 residues. V lost 4 bases and J lost 1; bases outside the gene matches: 2. CDR3 DNA: TGCGCCAGCAGCCGTGGGACAGGGGGCACAGATACGCAGTATTTT. Protein: CASSRGTGGTDTQYF.

J is TRBJ2-2 and V is TRBV7-9; 11 positions agree with TRBD1. CDR1 is SEHNR, CDR2 FQNEAQ, per germline (reference sequence). V shed 1 base and J 4 bases; nucleotides not matched to a gene: 5. CDR3 size: 17 residues. CDR3 coding DNA: TGTGCCAGCAGCTTAGTTTCCGGGACAGGGGGCACCGGGGAGCTGTTTTTT. It yields the protein CASSLVSGTGGTGELFF.